These 17 T cell receptor beta chains originate from one sample sequenced in a study of blood T cell repertoires in COVID-19. Using immunoSEQ multiplex PCR, the repertoire was profiled, and TCRdb retains in-frame clones only, with some absent. The repertoire holds some 300,000 clones, with more than 75% as singletons. Sequencing used PBMCs or T cells enriched from blood (not recorded which). The receptor set was obtained from a young man who had recovered from COVID-19.

This clone was observed a handful of times. J is TRBJ2-1 and V is TRBV11-2; 11 nucleotides align to TRBD2. The CDR3 consists of 15 residues. J gave up 3 bases and V 7 bases, and 5 bases lay outside the gene matches. CDR1 is SGHAT and CDR2 is FQNNGV in the germline V gene. This CDR3 is CASTRLAGNYNEQFF. The CDR3 nucleotides read TGTGCCAGCACACGACTAGCGGGGAACTACAATGAGCAGTTCTTC. The variable domain in full, with the rest retrieved from reference TRBV11-2 and TRBJ2-1, is EAGVAQSPRYKIIEKRQSVAFWCNPISGHATLYWYQQILGQGPKLLIQFQNNGVVDDSQLPKDRFSAERLKGVDSTLKIQPAKLEDSAVYLCASTRLAGNYNEQFFGPGTRLTVL.

The rearrangement links TRBV14 to TRBJ2-7; unclear D gene. Trimming pared 2 bases from V and 0 bases from J, leaving 5 bases between. CDR3 length: 13 amino acids. Germline V CDR1 and CDR2: SGHDN, FVKESK. The CDR3 sequence: CASSQLSSYEQYF. Here the CDR3 DNA reads TGTGCCAGCAGCCAACTCAGCTCCTACGAGCAGTACTTC.

The J gene is TRBJ2-2, the V gene TRBV21-1; TRBD2, the table's D call, lacks a check against the DNA. TRBV21-1 is tagged as a pseudogene. The CDR3 has 17 residues. The DNA for the CDR3 is TGTGCCAGCAGCAAAGGTGGCGGGGGCGCGAACACCGGGGAGCTGTTTTTT. As protein: CASSKGGGGANTGELFF.

The genes are TRBV2 and TRBJ2-5; D ambiguous. The CDR3 covers 13 residues. V dropped 2 bases and J dropped 7 bases, with 11 bases sitting between them. Per germline, CDR1 SNHLY and CDR2 FYNNEI. CDR3 protein: CASSEPPPGTQYF. The CDR3 nucleotides read TGTGCCAGCAGTGAACCCCCCCCCGGGACCCAGTACTTC.

The chain recombines TRBV13 with TRBJ2-3; no definite D call. Per the germline V gene, CDR1 is PRHDT and CDR2 is FYEKMQ (reference sequence). The CDR3 is 13 amino acids. V was trimmed by 0 bases and J by 3 bases, leaving 4 bases between them. The CDR3 loop is CASSLGRTDTQYF. In DNA form, the CDR3 reads TGTGCCAGCAGCTTAGGCAGGACAGATACGCAGTATTTT.

The chain recombines TRBV7-6 with TRBJ2-7; D is unclear. The CDR3 has 13 amino acids. Germline loops: CDR1 SGHVS, CDR2 FNYEAQ. Deletions cut 5 bases from V and 0 bases from J, with 8 bases between. The chain's CDR3 is CASSLSSSYEQYF. The CDR3 bases are TGTGCCAGCAGCCTTAGTTCCTCCTACGAGCAGTACTTC.

The genes are TRBV3-1 (or the pseudogene TRBV3-2) and TRBJ1-3; a possible D gene is TRBD1 (6 bases). CDR3 length equals 14 residues. Germline V gene sequence: CDR1 LGHDT, CDR2 YNNKEL (reference sequence). The V end lost 6 bases, the J end lost 4 bases, and 13 bases lay between the germline ends. CDR3 sequence reads: CASSNRVGGNTIYF. CDR3 nucleotides: TGTGCCAGCAGTAACAGGGTAGGGGGAAACACCATATATTTT.

This chain joins TRBV10-3 and TRBJ1-1, with a tentative D call TRBD1 (6 bases). Trimming stripped 5 bases from V and 1 base from J, with 8 bases between. The CDR3 loop spans 13 amino acids. The germline CDR1 and CDR2 sequences are ENHRY and SYGVKD. In nucleotides, the CDR3 is TGTGCCATCAGTACACAGGGGAACACTGAAGCTTTCTTT. It codes for CAISTQGNTEAFF.

This chain links TRBV6-1 with TRBJ2-7; weak D call: TRBD2 (7 bases). The CDR3 runs to 15 residues. Germline CDR1 MNHNS, CDR2 SASEGT. The germline V and J ends were trimmed by 1 base and 3 bases, with 13 bases remaining between them. The CDR3 DNA sequence: TGTGCCAGCAGTGAAGGGGGGGGCAGTATCTACGAGCAGTACTTC. Its translation is CASSEGGGSIYEQYF.

The CDR3 DNA is TGTGCCAGCAGCTCGACAGCCTATAATTCACCCCTCCACTTT. As protein: CASSSTAYNSPLHF. This chain connects TRBV5-6 to TRBJ1-6; TRBD1 might be the D (5 bases). V shed 3 bases and J shed 2 bases, with 6 bases lying between them. The CDR3 is made up of 14 amino acids. Germline V gene sequence: CDR1 SGHDT, CDR2 YYEEEE.

The V call is TRBV2, the J call TRBJ2-3, with D maybe TRBD2 (6 bases). CDR1 is SNHLY and CDR2 is FYNNEI in the germline V gene. The CDR3 sequence is 16 residues long. The ends were cut back, 6 bases at V and 0 bases at J, with 16 bases in the middle. In DNA form, the CDR3 reads TGTGCCAGCAGGGAGGTAAAGGGACTTAGCACAGATACGCAGTATTTT. It yields the protein CASREVKGLSTDTQYF.

The chain joins TRBV11-3 to TRBJ2-7; 14 bases are shared with TRBD2. V dropped 2 bases and J dropped 3; count of bases not matched to a gene: 9. The germline V gene has CDR1 SGHNT and CDR2 YENEEA. The CDR3 loop spans 18 amino acids. The CDR3 DNA follows: TGTGCCAGCAGCTTACGACCCTCCGGGACTAGCGGGAGCTACGAGCAGTACTTC. This translates into CASSLRPSGTSGSYEQYF.

V and J are TRBV27 and TRBJ2-1, with 8 positions matching TRBD2. V lost 5 bases, J lost 2 bases, and 5 bases stayed unmatched. There are 15 residues in the CDR3. CDR1 and CDR2 from the germline V gene are MNHEY and SMNVEV (reference sequence). The CDR3 nucleotides read TGTGCCAGCAGTCCAATAGCGGGGCCCTACAATGAGCAGTTCTTC. Its translation: CASSPIAGPYNEQFF.

This chain joins TRBV7-9 and TRBJ1-5; D is unclear. The CDR3 has 14 residues. The V end was cut by 1 base, the J end by 5 bases, with 9 bases between. From germline, CDR1 is SEHNR and CDR2 FQNEAQ (reference sequence). The CDR3 DNA sequence: TGTGCCAGCAGCTTAGGAGGGCCCCATCAGCCCCAGCATTTT. Residues: CASSLGGPHQPQHF.

The rearrangement joins TRBV30 to TRBJ2-7; D perhaps matches TRBD1 (5 bases). This CDR3 comprises 10 residues. V was clipped by 2 bases and J by 7 bases, with 6 bases between them. Germline V gene data show CDR1 as GTSNPN and CDR2 as SVGIG (reference sequence). This CDR3 reads CAWSRGEQYF. CDR3 sequence (DNA): TGTGCCTGGAGTAGGGGAGAGCAGTACTTC.

In DNA form, the CDR3 reads TGCAGCGTCTCACAGGGGGCTCGGGCAGATACGCAGTATTTT. Amino acids: CSVSQGARADTQYF. The J gene is TRBJ2-3, the V gene TRBV29-1, with TRBD1 matching over 9 bases. In germline, CDR1 is SQVTM, CDR2 ANQGSEA. V lost 6 bases and J lost 4; bases outside the gene matches: 8. The CDR3 sequence is 14 residues long.

The chain combines TRBV6-2 or TRBV6-3 with TRBJ2-5; 8 nucleotides agree with TRBD2. V lost 5 bases and J lost 5; bases outside the gene matches: 10. The V gene's germline CDR1 is MNHEY and CDR2 SVGEGT. This CDR3 contains 15 residues. The CDR3 region has the DNA TGTGCCAGCAGTCCACTAGCGGATAATAGGGAGACCCAGTACTTC. Translated: CASSPLADNRETQYF.